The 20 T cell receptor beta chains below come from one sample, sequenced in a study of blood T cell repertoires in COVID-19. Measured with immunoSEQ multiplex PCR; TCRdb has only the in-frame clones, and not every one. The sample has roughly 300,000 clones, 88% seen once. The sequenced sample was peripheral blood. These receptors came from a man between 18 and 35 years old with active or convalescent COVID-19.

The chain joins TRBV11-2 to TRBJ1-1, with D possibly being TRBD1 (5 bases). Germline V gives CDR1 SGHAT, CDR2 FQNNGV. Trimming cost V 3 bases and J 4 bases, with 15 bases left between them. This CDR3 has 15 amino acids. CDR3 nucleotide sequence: TGTGCCAGCAGCTTCGGGCAACCGGGGGGCACTGAAGCTTTCTTT. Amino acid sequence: CASSFGQPGGTEAFF.

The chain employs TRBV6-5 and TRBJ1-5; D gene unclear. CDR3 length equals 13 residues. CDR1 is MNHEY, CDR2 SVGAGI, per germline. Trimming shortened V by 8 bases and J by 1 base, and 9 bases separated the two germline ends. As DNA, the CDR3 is TGTGCCAGCGAGGTCGGGAGCAATCAGCCCCAGCATTTT. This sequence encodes CASEVGSNQPQHF.

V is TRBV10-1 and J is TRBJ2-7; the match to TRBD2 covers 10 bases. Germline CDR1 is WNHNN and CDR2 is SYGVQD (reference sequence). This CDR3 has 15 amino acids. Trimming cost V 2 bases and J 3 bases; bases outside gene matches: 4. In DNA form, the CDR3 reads TGCGCCAGCAGTGAGAGCGGGGGGGCCCGCTACGAGCAGTACTTC. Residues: CASSESGGARYEQYF.

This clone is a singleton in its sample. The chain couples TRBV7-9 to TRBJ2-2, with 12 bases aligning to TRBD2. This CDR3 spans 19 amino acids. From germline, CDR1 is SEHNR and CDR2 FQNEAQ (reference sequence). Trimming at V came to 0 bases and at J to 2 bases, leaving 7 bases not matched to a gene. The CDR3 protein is CASSLALLAGGPNTGELFF. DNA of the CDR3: TGTGCCAGCAGCTTAGCCCTACTAGCGGGGGGCCCAAACACCGGGGAGCTGTTTTTT. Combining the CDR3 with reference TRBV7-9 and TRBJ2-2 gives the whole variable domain DTGVSQNPRHKITKRGQNVTFRCDPISEHNRLYWYRQTLGQGPEFLTYFQNEAQLEKSRLLSDRFSAERPKGSFSTLEIQRTEQGDSAMYLCASSLALLAGGPNTGELFFGEGSRLTVL.

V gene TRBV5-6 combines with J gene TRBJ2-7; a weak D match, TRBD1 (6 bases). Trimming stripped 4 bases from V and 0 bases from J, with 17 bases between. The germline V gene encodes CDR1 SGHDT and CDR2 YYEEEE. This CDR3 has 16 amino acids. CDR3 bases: TGTGCCAGCAGCCGCCTGACAGGAGCCTACTCCTACGAGCAGTACTTC. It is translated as CASSRLTGAYSYEQYF.

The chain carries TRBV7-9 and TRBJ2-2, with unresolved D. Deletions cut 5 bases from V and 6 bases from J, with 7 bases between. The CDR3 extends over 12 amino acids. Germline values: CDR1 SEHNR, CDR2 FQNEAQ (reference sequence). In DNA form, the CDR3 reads TGTGCCAGCAGCAGAGGCGCCGGGGAGCTGTTTTTT. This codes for CASSRGAGELFF.

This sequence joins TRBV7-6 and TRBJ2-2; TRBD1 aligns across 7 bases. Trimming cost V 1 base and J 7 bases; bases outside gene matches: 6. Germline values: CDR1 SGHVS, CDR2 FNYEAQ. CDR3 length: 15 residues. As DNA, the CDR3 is TGTGCCAGCAGCTTAGAAGGACAGGCTATCGGGGAGCTGTTTTTT. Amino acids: CASSLEGQAIGELFF.

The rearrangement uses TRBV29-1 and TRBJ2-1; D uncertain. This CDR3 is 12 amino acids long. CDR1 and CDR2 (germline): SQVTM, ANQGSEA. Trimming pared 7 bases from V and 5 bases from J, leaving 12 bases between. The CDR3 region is CSAPFSDNEQFF. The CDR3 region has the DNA TGCAGCGCACCTTTCTCGGACAATGAGCAGTTCTTC.

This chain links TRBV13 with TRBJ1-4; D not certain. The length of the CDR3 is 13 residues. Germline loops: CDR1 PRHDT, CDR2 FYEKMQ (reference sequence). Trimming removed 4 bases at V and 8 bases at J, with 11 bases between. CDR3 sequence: CASSSRRSEKLFF. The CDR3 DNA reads TGTGCCAGCAGCTCCCGCCGGTCAGAAAAACTGTTTTTT.

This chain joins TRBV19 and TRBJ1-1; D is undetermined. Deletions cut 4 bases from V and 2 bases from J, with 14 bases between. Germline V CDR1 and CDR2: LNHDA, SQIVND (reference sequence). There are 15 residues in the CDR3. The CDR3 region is CASSTAYELNTEAFF. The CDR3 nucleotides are TGTGCCAGTAGTACCGCATACGAACTTAACACTGAAGCTTTCTTT.

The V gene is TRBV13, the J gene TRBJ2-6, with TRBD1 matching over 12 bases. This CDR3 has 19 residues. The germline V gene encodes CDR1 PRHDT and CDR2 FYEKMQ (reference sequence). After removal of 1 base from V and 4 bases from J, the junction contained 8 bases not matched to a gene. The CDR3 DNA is TGTGCCAGCAGCTTAGTCCCGGGACAGGGGGCTGCGGGGGCCAACGTCCTGACTTTC. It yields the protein CASSLVPGQGAAGANVLTF.

The CDR3 DNA reads as TGCGCCAGCAGCCATAGCAGGACAGGACCTTACGAGCAGTACTTC. Its translation: CASSHSRTGPYEQYF. The chain has TRBV4-3 and TRBJ2-7; TRBD1 aligns across 7 bases. The ends lost 3 bases at V and 4 bases at J; junction bases unmatched: 9. The CDR3 totals 15 residues. Germline assignment: CDR1 LGHNA and CDR2 YSLEER.

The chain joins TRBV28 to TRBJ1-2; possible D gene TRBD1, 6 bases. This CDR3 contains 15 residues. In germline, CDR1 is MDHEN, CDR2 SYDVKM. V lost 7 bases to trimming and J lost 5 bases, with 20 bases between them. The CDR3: CASITRTDPGYGYTF. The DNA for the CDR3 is TGTGCCAGCATCACAAGGACAGACCCTGGATATGGCTACACCTTC.

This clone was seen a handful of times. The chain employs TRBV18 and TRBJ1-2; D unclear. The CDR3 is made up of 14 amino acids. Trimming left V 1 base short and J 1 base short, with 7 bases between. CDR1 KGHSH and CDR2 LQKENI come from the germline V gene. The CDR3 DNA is TGTGCCAGCTCACCACAATCGGGTAACTATGGCTACACCTTC. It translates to CASSPQSGNYGYTF.

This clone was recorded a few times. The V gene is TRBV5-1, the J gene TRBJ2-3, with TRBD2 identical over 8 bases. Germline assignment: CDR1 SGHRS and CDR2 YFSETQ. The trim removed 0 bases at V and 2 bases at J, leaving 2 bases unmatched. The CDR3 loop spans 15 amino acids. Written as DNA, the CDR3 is TGCGCCAGCAGCTTGGGCGGGGGGTACACAGATACGCAGTATTTT. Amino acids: CASSLGGGYTDTQYF.

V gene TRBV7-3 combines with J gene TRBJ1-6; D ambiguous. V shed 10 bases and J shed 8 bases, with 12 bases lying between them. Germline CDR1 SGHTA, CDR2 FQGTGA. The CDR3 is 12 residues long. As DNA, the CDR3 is TGTGCCATCGCTACCCCCCATTCACCCCTCCACTTT. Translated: CAIATPHSPLHF.

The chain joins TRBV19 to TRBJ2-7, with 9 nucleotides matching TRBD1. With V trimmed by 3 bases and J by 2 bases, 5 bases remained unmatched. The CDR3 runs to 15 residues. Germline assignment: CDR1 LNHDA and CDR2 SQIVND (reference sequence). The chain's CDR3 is CASSMGTGPAYEQYF. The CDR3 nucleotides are TGTGCCAGTAGTATGGGGACAGGGCCAGCCTACGAGCAGTACTTC.

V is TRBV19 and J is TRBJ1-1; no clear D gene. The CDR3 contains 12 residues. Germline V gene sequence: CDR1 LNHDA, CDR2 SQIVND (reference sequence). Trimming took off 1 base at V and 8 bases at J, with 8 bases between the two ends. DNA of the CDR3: TGTGCCAGTAGTATAGGGACTGCCGAAGCTTTCTTT. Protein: CASSIGTAEAFF.

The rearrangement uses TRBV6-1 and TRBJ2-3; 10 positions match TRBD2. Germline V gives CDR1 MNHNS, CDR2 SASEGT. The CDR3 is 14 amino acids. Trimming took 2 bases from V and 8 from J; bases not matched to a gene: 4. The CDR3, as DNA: TGTGCCAGCAGTGAAAAAGCGGGGGGGGCTACGCAGTATTTT. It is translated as CASSEKAGGATQYF.

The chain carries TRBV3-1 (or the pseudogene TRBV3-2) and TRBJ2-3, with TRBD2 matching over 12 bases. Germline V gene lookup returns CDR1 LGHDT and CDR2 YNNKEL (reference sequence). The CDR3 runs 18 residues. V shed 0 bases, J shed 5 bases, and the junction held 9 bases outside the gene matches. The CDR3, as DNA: TGTGCCAGCAGCCAAGAACTACTAGCGGGGGGCCATCAAGATACGCAGTATTTT. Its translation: CASSQELLAGGHQDTQYF.